A single sample is the source of the 23 T cell receptor beta chains below, sequenced in a study of blood T cell repertoires in COVID-19. Profiling relied on immunoSEQ multiplex PCR, and the TCRdb table lists in-frame clones only, not all of them. The sample contains about 180,000 clones, 80% to 90% of which appear only once. The material sequenced was peripheral blood. The receptors here all came from a man aged 50-59 years with active or convalescent COVID-19.

The chain uses TRBV7-3 and TRBJ2-2, with D hard to call. Germline V gene sequence: CDR1 SGHTA, CDR2 FQGTGA. V shed 0 bases and J shed 5 bases, with 10 bases lying between them. The CDR3 is 15 residues long. The CDR3 DNA reads TGTGCCAGCAGCTTAACCCCAGTCAGTACCGGGGAGCTGTTTTTT. It translates to CASSLTPVSTGELFF.

The table lists this clone with a count of one. This chain links TRBV11-2 with TRBJ2-7; maybe TRBD2 (5 bases). From germline, CDR1 is SGHAT and CDR2 FQNNGV. CDR3 length: 16 residues. V was cut by 1 base and J by 3 bases, with 16 bases left in between. The CDR3 nucleotides read TGTGCCAGCAGCTTAGGCAGGACTGGCGATAGCTACGAGCAGTACTTC. Protein: CASSLGRTGDSYEQYF.

The rearrangement uses TRBV4-3 and TRBJ1-2; 8 bases are a match to TRBD1. Germline-derived CDR1 and CDR2 are LGHNA and YSLEER. The CDR3 runs to 16 residues. J was trimmed by 6 bases and V by 3 bases; bases with no gene match: 12. In DNA form, the CDR3 reads TGCGCCAGCAGCCAGGGGACAGGAGGGGCTCTCGATGGCTACACCTTC. This gives the protein CASSQGTGGALDGYTF.

This rearrangement joins TRBV28 to TRBJ1-3; 9 nucleotides match TRBD1. Germline values: CDR1 MDHEN, CDR2 SYDVKM. V shed 2 bases, J shed 4 bases, and the junction held 6 bases outside the gene matches. CDR3 length equals 16 residues. The CDR3 nucleotides read TGTGCCAGCAGTTTAGGGGGGACAGGGACCGGAAACACCATATATTTT. It translates to CASSLGGTGTGNTIYF. The variable domain in full, with the rest retrieved from reference TRBV28 and TRBJ1-3, is DVKVTQSSRYLVKRTGEKVFLECVQDMDHENMFWYRQDPGLGLRLIYFSYDVKMKEKGDIPEGYSVSREKKERFSLILESASTNQTSMYLCASSLGGTGTGNTIYFGEGSWLTVV.

The genes are TRBV10-3 and TRBJ2-5; 9 bases map to TRBD1. CDR3 length equals 15 residues. Per the germline V gene, CDR1 is ENHRY and CDR2 is SYGVKD. V lost 5 bases to trimming and J lost 2 bases; unmatched junction nucleotides: 6. The CDR3 DNA reads TGTGCCATCAGTACCGACAGGGGGGCACAAGAGACCCAGTACTTC. Protein product: CAISTDRGAQETQYF.

The chain recombines TRBV12-3 or TRBV12-4 with TRBJ2-1; no definite D call. Trimming stripped 2 bases from V and 6 bases from J, with 8 bases between. This CDR3 is built from 13 residues. Here the CDR3 reads CASSLPIFNEQFF. CDR3 nucleotide sequence: TGTGCCAGCAGTTTACCAATTTTCAATGAGCAGTTCTTC.

The chain couples TRBV24-1 to TRBJ2-5, with TRBD2 as a possible D gene (6 bases). The V gene lost 2 bases and the J gene lost 6 bases, with 9 bases spanning the gap. The CDR3 totals 13 residues. From germline, CDR1 is KGHDR and CDR2 SFDVKD. The CDR3 is CATSDSGRQTQYF. CDR3 DNA: TGTGCCACCAGTGATTCAGGGAGGCAGACCCAGTACTTC.

The rearrangement uses TRBV5-1 and TRBJ2-5; D gene unclear. Trimming cost V 4 bases and J 5 bases, with 9 bases left between them. This CDR3 is 12 amino acids long. The germline V gene has CDR1 SGHRS and CDR2 YFSETQ. For the CDR3, the DNA is TGCGCCAGCAGCCTAAACGGGGAGACCCAGTACTTC. Translating it yields CASSLNGETQYF. Full variable domain (missing parts from reference TRBV5-1 and TRBJ2-5): KAGVTQTPRYLIKTRGQQVTLSCSPISGHRSVSWYQQTPGQGLQFLFEYFSETQRNKGNFPGRFSGRQFSNSRSEMNVSTLELGDSALYLCASSLNGETQYFGPGTRLLVL.

This clone was recorded once. V usage is TRBV5-6 and J usage is TRBJ2-1, with TRBD1 as a possible D gene (6 bases). Germline V lookup: CDR1 SGHDT, CDR2 YYEEEE. V dropped 4 bases and J dropped 15 bases, with 17 bases sitting between them. The CDR3 has 12 residues. Here the CDR3 reads CASSVYGQIRFF. In DNA, the CDR3 is TGTGCCAGCAGCGTGTATGGACAGATACGGTTCTTC.

Only a few counts were recorded for this clone. The chain carries TRBV7-9 and TRBJ2-3; 8 bases line up with TRBD2. CDR1 is SEHNR and CDR2 is FQNEAQ in the germline V gene (reference sequence). This CDR3 comprises 17 residues. Trimming at V came to 8 bases and at J to 0 bases, leaving 13 bases not matched to a gene. CDR3 coding DNA: TGTGCCAGCTCACGGACCGGCGGGAGGCCAAGCACAGATACGCAGTATTTT. Its translation: CASSRTGGRPSTDTQYF.

The CDR3 reads CASSQGPGNYGYTF. The CDR3 DNA sequence: TGTGCCAGCAGCCAAGGTCCGGGGAACTATGGCTACACCTTC. J is TRBJ1-2 and V is TRBV3-1 (or the pseudogene TRBV3-2); no firm D call. The CDR3 sequence is 14 residues long. The V and J ends lost 1 base and 2 bases respectively, with 8 bases between them. Looked up from germline, CDR1 is LGHDT and CDR2 is YNNKEL (reference sequence).

The J gene is TRBJ2-5, the V gene TRBV7-2; tentative D call: TRBD1 (6 bases). Per the germline V gene, CDR1 is SGHTA and CDR2 is FQGNSA. Trimming took off 5 bases at V and 4 bases at J, with 11 bases between the two ends. The CDR3 has 13 residues. The CDR3: CASSPQGLETQYF. In DNA, the CDR3 is TGTGCCAGCAGCCCGCAGGGGCTAGAGACCCAGTACTTC. The full variable domain, with the rest looked up from reference TRBV7-2 and TRBJ2-5, is GAGVSQSPSNKVTEKGKDVELRCDPISGHTALYWYRQSLGQGLEFLIYFQGNSAPDKSGLPSDRFSAERTGGSVSTLTIQRTQQEDSAVYLCASSPQGLETQYFGPGTRLLVL.

The table lists this clone with a count of one. This chain uses TRBV4-1 with TRBJ1-4; the D is unclear. The CDR3 runs 14 residues. CDR1 is MGHRA and CDR2 is YSYEKL in the germline V gene. The ends were cut back, 4 bases at V and 8 bases at J, with 14 bases in the middle. The CDR3 protein is CASSPPSPPEKLFF. The CDR3 DNA sequence: TGCGCCAGCAGCCCCCCGAGCCCCCCAGAAAAACTGTTTTTT.

The chain couples TRBV5-4 to TRBJ2-2; maybe TRBD2 (6 bases). The length of the CDR3 is 16 residues. Germline loops: CDR1 SGHNT, CDR2 YYREEE (reference sequence). Between the trimmed V and J ends, which lost 4 bases and 2 bases, there was a span of 15 bases. CDR3 sequence (DNA): TGTGCCAGCAGCCCGAGGCGGGGCGACAACACCGGGGAGCTGTTTTTT. Translating it yields CASSPRRGDNTGELFF.

The CDR3 region is CASSLKGHMNTEAFF. For the CDR3, the DNA is TGTGCCAGCAGTTTAAAGGGACACATGAACACTGAAGCTTTCTTT. The V and J genes are TRBV27 and TRBJ1-1, with D maybe TRBD1 (6 bases). Trimming stripped 2 bases from V and 0 bases from J, with 10 bases between. The CDR3 is 15 residues long. Germline CDR1 MNHEY, CDR2 SMNVEV (reference sequence).

The chain has TRBV27 and TRBJ1-5; no definite D call. V lost 8 bases to trimming and J lost 0 bases, with 5 bases between them. The CDR3 runs 12 residues. CDR1 and CDR2 (germline): MNHEY, SMNVEV (reference sequence). The CDR3, as DNA: TGTGCCAGCCGTAATAGCAATCAGCCCCAGCATTTT. It yields the protein CASRNSNQPQHF.

This clone was observed once. The chain combines TRBV7-2 with TRBJ1-1; TRBD1 might be the D (5 bases). Between the trimmed V and J ends, which lost 5 bases and 2 bases, there was a span of 12 bases. Germline V gene data show CDR1 as SGHTA and CDR2 as FQGNSA. This CDR3 contains 14 residues. For the CDR3, the DNA is TGTGCCAGCAGCACGCAGGGCGTAAACACTGAAGCTTTCTTT. As protein: CASSTQGVNTEAFF.

This chain uses TRBV3-1 (or the pseudogene TRBV3-2) with TRBJ1-1; the D gene is possibly TRBD1 (6 bases). Trimming shortened V by 4 bases and J by 6 bases, and 9 bases separated the two germline ends. Germline V gives CDR1 LGHDT, CDR2 YNNKEL (reference sequence). The CDR3 extends over 12 amino acids. This CDR3 reads CASSRTGSEAFF. The CDR3 DNA reads as TGTGCCAGCAGCCGAACAGGGTCTGAAGCTTTCTTT.

This clone was picked up a small number of times. This chain joins TRBV15 and TRBJ1-3; the match to TRBD1 covers 8 bases. Germline CDR1 LNHNV, CDR2 YYDKDF (reference sequence). The CDR3 is made up of 18 amino acids. J was trimmed by 8 bases and V by 5 bases; bases with no gene match: 20. The CDR3 region has the DNA TGTGCCACCAGCGACAACTCAGGGGGCCCGGTGAAACGGGACACCATATATTTT. It specifies CATSDNSGGPVKRDTIYF.

The chain couples TRBV19 to TRBJ2-1, with 7 bases matching TRBD1. Losses at the gene ends were 5 bases for V and 6 bases for J; bases not matched to a gene: 7. This CDR3 is 14 amino acids long. Per the germline V gene, CDR1 is LNHDA and CDR2 is SQIVND (reference sequence). CDR3 sequence: CASSPGTDSNEQFF. The CDR3 DNA sequence: TGTGCCAGTAGTCCCGGGACAGACAGCAATGAGCAGTTCTTC.

This clone is a singleton in its sample. Compared with germline, one end of the junction differs, possibly owing to a read error. The chain uses TRBV24-1 and TRBJ2-7; perhaps TRBD1 as D (6 bases). This CDR3 is built from 12 residues. The germline V gene encodes CDR1 KGHDR and CDR2 SFDVKD. CDR3 loop: CATSDWAGDWHF. CDR3 bases: TGTGCCACCAGTGATTGGGCAGGGGATTGGCACTTC.

This clone was detected only once. With a much larger clone just one base away, this may be a read error. The J gene is TRBJ2-2, the V gene TRBV5-1; D perhaps matches TRBD2 (6 bases). This CDR3 is built from 15 residues. Trimming removed 1 base from V and 1 base from J, with 8 bases in between. The germline CDR1 and CDR2 sequences are SGHRS and YFSETQ. CDR3 in DNA: TGCGCCAGCAGCTTGTGGGGGGAGAACACCGGGGAGCTGTTTTTT. Residues: CASSLWGENTGELFF.

The rearrangement uses TRBV19 and TRBJ1-6; 9 nucleotides agree with TRBD1. This CDR3 contains 15 residues. Germline V gene lookup returns CDR1 LNHDA and CDR2 SQIVND (reference sequence). J was trimmed by 9 bases and V by 4 bases; bases with no gene match: 7. The CDR3 nucleotides are TGTGCCAGTAGTAACCCGGGACAGGGCCCTTCACCCCTCCACTTT. Its translation is CASSNPGQGPSPLHF.